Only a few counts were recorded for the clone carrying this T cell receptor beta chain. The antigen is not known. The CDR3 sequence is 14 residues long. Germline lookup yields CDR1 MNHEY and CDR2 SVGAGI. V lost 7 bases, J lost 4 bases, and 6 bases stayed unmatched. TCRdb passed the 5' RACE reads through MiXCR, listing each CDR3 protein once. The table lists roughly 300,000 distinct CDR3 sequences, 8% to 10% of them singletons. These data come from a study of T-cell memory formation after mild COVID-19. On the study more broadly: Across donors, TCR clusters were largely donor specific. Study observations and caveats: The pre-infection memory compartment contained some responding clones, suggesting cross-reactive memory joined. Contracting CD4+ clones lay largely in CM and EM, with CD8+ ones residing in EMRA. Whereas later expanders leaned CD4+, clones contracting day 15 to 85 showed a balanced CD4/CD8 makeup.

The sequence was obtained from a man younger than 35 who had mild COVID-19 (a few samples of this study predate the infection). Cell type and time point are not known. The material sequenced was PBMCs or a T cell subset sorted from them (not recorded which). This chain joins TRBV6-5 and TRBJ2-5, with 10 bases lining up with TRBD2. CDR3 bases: TGTGCCAGCACTAGCGGGGGCCGATTAGAGACCCAGTACTTC. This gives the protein CASTSGGRLETQYF.